Below are 25 T cell receptor beta chains sequenced from a single sample in a study of PD-L1 blockade in urothelial cancer. Time point indicated: peripheral blood 6 weeks after treatment start. Libraries were prepared by immunoSEQ multiplex PCR; TCRdb keeps only in-frame clonotypes and omits some of them. In the table there are roughly 42,000 clones, 75% to 95% of which are singletons. The sample consisted of PBMCs, taken around atezolizumab (anti-PD-L1) treatment. These receptors were taken from a man in his 70s with urothelial cancer.

The CDR3 DNA is TGTGCCAGCAGCCAAGGGCTAGCGGGAGCCATGGAGCAGTACTTC. It translates to CASSQGLAGAMEQYF. V and J are TRBV4-2 and TRBJ2-7; TRBD2 matches at 10 bases. Per germline, CDR1 LGHNA and CDR2 YNFKEQ. CDR3 length equals 15 residues. V was clipped by 1 base and J by 7 bases; unmatched bases: 7.

The chain is built from TRBV5-1 and TRBJ1-1; D remains unclear. The V and J ends lost 3 bases and 4 bases respectively, with 13 bases between them. Germline V gene sequence: CDR1 SGHRS, CDR2 YFSETQ. CDR3 length: 14 amino acids. CDR3 sequence reads: CASSYNGVGTEAFF. CDR3 DNA sequence: TGCGCCAGCAGCTACAATGGAGTTGGCACTGAAGCTTTCTTT.

V is TRBV14 and J is TRBJ2-1; TRBD2 is a possible D gene (5 bases). Germline assignment: CDR1 SGHDN and CDR2 FVKESK. The CDR3 is 15 amino acids. Trimming left V 2 bases short and J 9 bases short, with 17 bases between. CDR3 region: CASSQLTRPRREQFF. The CDR3 DNA is TGTGCCAGCAGCCAACTCACTAGACCACGGCGTGAGCAGTTCTTC.

This clone was counted once. The V and J genes are TRBV6-1 and TRBJ1-3, with 8 positions matching TRBD1. Germline V gene data show CDR1 as MNHNS and CDR2 as SASEGT. The CDR3 contains 16 residues. The junction had 9 bases not matched to a gene; V was cut back by 2 bases and J by 6 bases. The DNA of the CDR3 is TGTGCCAGCAGTGAAATCGGACAGGGACCTGTAAACACCATATATTTT. Translation gives CASSEIGQGPVNTIYF.

The chain has TRBV4-2 and TRBJ2-7, with TRBD1 identical over 9 bases. The CDR3 is made up of 14 amino acids. The germline gives CDR1 LGHNA, CDR2 YNFKEQ. Trimming cost V 8 bases and J 4 bases; bases outside gene matches: 9. For the CDR3, the DNA is TGTGCCAGCGGTTCCGGGACAGGGCTTTACGAGCAGTACTTC. Amino acid sequence: CASGSGTGLYEQYF.

This chain joins TRBV18 and TRBJ2-3; 8 nucleotides align to TRBD2. The CDR3 runs to 16 residues. Germline trimming cut 3 bases from V and 1 base from J; bases unmatched to any gene: 6. Germline V CDR1 and CDR2: KGHSH, LQKENI. The CDR3 spells CASSPRAGAGTDTQYF. The CDR3 DNA reads TGTGCCAGCTCACCCCGAGCGGGAGCTGGCACAGATACGCAGTATTTT.

This rearrangement joins TRBV11-2 to TRBJ2-5; 7 bases map to TRBD1. The CDR3 covers 13 residues. Germline values: CDR1 SGHAT, CDR2 FQNNGV. The trim removed 4 bases at V and 4 bases at J, leaving 3 bases unmatched. CDR3 bases: TGTGCCAGCAGCTCGTCAGGGGGAGAGACCCAGTACTTC. This codes for CASSSSGGETQYF.

This rearrangement joins TRBV28 to TRBJ1-2; TRBD1 matches at 9 bases. The V segment lost 7 bases and the J segment 1 base; nucleotides outside the gene matches: 10. This CDR3 contains 16 residues. In germline, CDR1 is MDHEN, CDR2 SYDVKM. CDR3 sequence reads: CASIPGTGKYNYGYTF. CDR3 DNA: TGTGCCAGCATCCCCGGGACAGGGAAGTATAACTATGGCTACACCTTC.

This clone was counted only a few times. The chain joins TRBV28 to TRBJ2-2; D unclear. The CDR3 is 11 residues long. Germline V gene lookup returns CDR1 MDHEN and CDR2 SYDVKM. Trimming took 4 bases from V and 7 from J, leaving 4 bases between them. The chain's CDR3 is CASSYGGELFF. For the CDR3, the DNA is TGTGCCAGCAGTTACGGCGGGGAGCTGTTTTTT. The full variable domain, completed using reference TRBV28 and TRBJ2-2, is DVKVTQSSRYLVKRTGEKVFLECVQDMDHENMFWYRQDPGLGLRLIYFSYDVKMKEKGDIPEGYSVSREKKERFSLILESASTNQTSMYLCASSYGGELFFGEGSRLTVL.

The chain couples TRBV5-4 to TRBJ2-6; 7 nucleotides line up with TRBD2. CDR1 is SGHNT, CDR2 YYREEE, per germline (reference sequence). The CDR3 has 17 residues. The ends lost 3 bases at V and 0 bases at J; junction bases unmatched: 6. This chain's CDR3 is CASSSQLASSGANVLTF. The CDR3 DNA reads TGTGCCAGCAGCTCTCAACTAGCGTCCTCTGGGGCCAACGTCCTGACTTTC.

The chain employs TRBV7-9 and TRBJ2-5; the match to TRBD2 covers 10 bases. Germline assignment: CDR1 SEHNR and CDR2 FQNEAQ (reference sequence). This CDR3 spans 18 amino acids. J gave up 2 bases and V 3 bases, and 12 bases lay outside the gene matches. The CDR3 spells CASSLSFPSGSRQETQYF. CDR3 sequence (DNA): TGTGCCAGCAGCTTGAGTTTTCCTAGCGGGAGTAGGCAAGAGACCCAGTACTTC.

CDR3 region: CASSYLTGPNEQYF. In nucleotides, the CDR3 is TGTGCCAGCAGTTATTTAACAGGGCCCAACGAGCAGTACTTC. The chain carries TRBV6-6 and TRBJ2-7, with D perhaps matching TRBD1 (6 bases). CDR3 size: 14 residues. The V and J ends lost 3 bases and 5 bases respectively, with 14 bases between them. Germline V gene lookup returns CDR1 MNHNY and CDR2 SVGAGI (reference sequence).

The chain combines TRBV5-1 with TRBJ2-7; D unclear. The CDR3 is made up of 13 amino acids. Germline CDR1 and CDR2: SGHRS and YFSETQ. Trimming pared 4 bases from V and 0 bases from J, leaving 8 bases between. CDR3 DNA: TGCGCCAGCAGCCCGTCGAGCTCCTACGAGCAGTACTTC. Translation: CASSPSSSYEQYF.

The chain carries TRBV7-2 and TRBJ2-1; 9 bases agree with TRBD2. This CDR3 is 14 amino acids long. J gave up 7 bases and V 1 base, and 2 bases lay outside the gene matches. Germline V gene sequence: CDR1 SGHTA, CDR2 FQGNSA. The CDR3: CASSLDSGSNEQFF. CDR3 DNA sequence: TGTGCCAGCAGCTTAGATAGCGGGAGTAATGAGCAGTTCTTC.

This sequence joins TRBV27 and TRBJ2-1, with TRBD2 as a possible D gene (5 bases). Deletions cut 5 bases from V and 9 bases from J, with 17 bases between. Germline V CDR1 and CDR2: MNHEY, SMNVEV (reference sequence). CDR3 length: 14 residues. This CDR3 reads CASSLHRLGSEQFF. The DNA of the CDR3 is TGTGCCAGCAGTCTTCACCGACTGGGGAGTGAGCAGTTCTTC.

The chain couples TRBV5-1 to TRBJ2-1; D perhaps matches TRBD2 (7 bases). Between the trimmed V and J ends, which lost 4 bases and 6 bases, there was a span of 20 bases. This CDR3 is built from 16 residues. Germline CDR1 is SGHRS and CDR2 is YFSETQ. CDR3 sequence (DNA): TGCGCCAGCAGCCCTCGGGGGGCAACGCAGCGCAATGAGCAGTTCTTC. The encoded protein is CASSPRGATQRNEQFF.

The chain recombines TRBV30 with TRBJ1-1, with D hard to call. CDR1 is GTSNPN, CDR2 SVGIG, per germline (reference sequence). V was cut by 0 bases and J by 3 bases, with 8 bases left in between. The CDR3 is 13 residues long. CDR3 loop: CAWSVTGYTEAFF. The CDR3 nucleotides are TGTGCCTGGAGTGTAACGGGGTACACTGAAGCTTTCTTT.

J is TRBJ2-1 and V is TRBV9; D unclear. The CDR3 has 12 residues. The V end was cut by 0 bases, the J end by 7 bases, with 5 bases between. Germline V lookup: CDR1 SGDLS, CDR2 YYNGEE. The CDR3 DNA sequence: TGTGCCAGCAGCGTAGAAGAGAATGAGCAGTTCTTC. Protein sequence: CASSVEENEQFF.

The chain couples TRBV27 to TRBJ2-1, with 9 bases matching TRBD2. V was clipped by 5 bases and J by 4 bases; unmatched bases: 6. The V gene's germline CDR1 is MNHEY and CDR2 SMNVEV (reference sequence). The CDR3 consists of 15 residues. CDR3 nucleotide sequence: TGTGCCAGCAGTATAGGACTAGCGTTATACAATGAGCAGTTCTTC. Its protein product is CASSIGLALYNEQFF.

The chain joins TRBV7-6 to TRBJ1-4, with TRBD1 matching over 8 bases. The CDR3 runs 15 residues. CDR1 is SGHVS and CDR2 is FNYEAQ in the germline V gene. With 3 bases clipped from V and 6 bases from J, the junction kept 6 bases outside the gene matches. The CDR3, as DNA: TGTGCCAGCAGCTTCGACAGGGGAGGATATGAAAAACTGTTTTTT. Translating gives CASSFDRGGYEKLFF.

The rearrangement uses TRBV4-1 and TRBJ2-2; 8 nucleotides align to TRBD2. Losses at the gene ends were 9 bases for V and 5 bases for J; bases not matched to a gene: 14. Germline CDR1 reads MGHRA; CDR2 reads YSYEKL. The CDR3 is 16 residues long. The CDR3 spells CASSPSGGGLTGELFF. CDR3 coding DNA: TGCGCCAGTTCCCCCAGCGGGGGAGGTTTAACCGGGGAGCTGTTTTTT.

The chain is built from TRBV27 and TRBJ1-3, with D possibly matching TRBD1 (6 bases). Trimming left V 6 bases short and J 0 bases short, with 12 bases between. The CDR3 loop spans 15 amino acids. The germline CDR1 and CDR2 sequences are MNHEY and SMNVEV (reference sequence). Written as DNA, the CDR3 is TGTGCCAGCAGCCCCACAGGGACCTCTGGAAACACCATATATTTT. This codes for CASSPTGTSGNTIYF.

V is TRBV20-1 and J is TRBJ2-5, with a weak D call TRBD2 (7 bases). The CDR3 consists of 11 residues. CDR1 DFQATT and CDR2 SNEGSKA come from the germline V gene (reference sequence). The V end was cut by 6 bases, the J end by 6 bases, with 11 bases between. The CDR3: CSATGGQTQYF. The CDR3, as DNA: TGCAGTGCCACCGGGGGGCAGACCCAGTACTTC.

This chain uses TRBV19 with TRBJ2-1; TRBD1 matches 12 bases. The germline V gene has CDR1 LNHDA and CDR2 SQIVND (reference sequence). The CDR3 has 16 residues. Germline trimming cut 8 bases from V and 10 bases from J; bases unmatched to any gene: 15. In DNA, the CDR3 is TGTGCCAGTCAGACACAACCGGGACAGGGGGCGTGGGAGCAGTTCTTC. Encoded protein: CASQTQPGQGAWEQFF.

CDR3 coding DNA: TGTGCCAGCACCGAGCGGGAGTCCTACGAGCAGTACTTC. Protein: CASTERESYEQYF. This rearrangement joins TRBV6-6 to TRBJ2-7; 8 nucleotides match TRBD2. Trimming took 7 bases from V and 1 from J; bases not matched to a gene: 3. The CDR3 consists of 13 residues. The V gene's germline CDR1 is MNHNY and CDR2 SVGAGI (reference sequence).